These 9 T cell receptor beta chains share one sample of origin, sequenced in a study of shared clonotypes between healthy human individuals. The repertoire was sequenced with immunoSEQ multiplex PCR; TCRdb's copy has only in-frame clones and lacks some. The sample holds roughly 640,000 clones, around two thirds seen once. The sequenced material came from memory CD4+ T cells sorted from blood. As for subset: CD45RA-negative fraction. These receptors were collected from a woman aged 30 to 39 in good health.

The chain uses TRBV28 and TRBJ2-2, with unresolved D. V lost 4 bases, J lost 6 bases, and 3 bases lay in between. Germline CDR1 reads MDHEN; CDR2 reads SYDVKM. The CDR3 has 11 residues. The DNA of the CDR3 is TGTGCCAGCAGTTCTTCCGGGGAGCTGTTTTTT. Translation gives CASSSSGELFF.

V gene TRBV29-1 combines with J gene TRBJ2-5, with D perhaps assigned TRBD1 or TRBD2 (5 bases each). Looked up from germline, CDR1 is SQVTM and CDR2 is ANQGSEA. With 4 bases removed from V and 4 bases from J, the gap between germline ends came to 13 bases. The length of the CDR3 is 13 residues. CDR3 DNA sequence: TGCAGCGTTGTGGCCAGGGACGGAGAGACCCAGTACTTC. This encodes CSVVARDGETQYF.

V and J are TRBV28 and TRBJ2-3, with 7 nucleotides matching TRBD2. The CDR3 extends over 13 amino acids. J lost 2 bases, V lost 8 bases, and 4 bases had no gene match. Germline loops: CDR1 MDHEN, CDR2 SYDVKM. This chain's CDR3 is CASLGGTTDTQYF. The CDR3 DNA reads as TGTGCCAGCTTGGGGGGGACCACAGATACGCAGTATTTT.

The rearrangement uses TRBV28 and TRBJ2-2; D uncertain. This CDR3 contains 15 residues. CDR1 is MDHEN, CDR2 SYDVKM, per germline. V was cut by 2 bases and J by 0 bases, with 7 bases left in between. The CDR3 region is CASSLQAPNTGELFF. Written as DNA, the CDR3 is TGTGCCAGCAGTTTACAGGCGCCGAACACCGGGGAGCTGTTTTTT.

The chain is built from TRBV5-1 and TRBJ2-1; TRBD1 agrees at 9 bases. CDR1 SGHRS and CDR2 YFSETQ come from the germline V gene. CDR3 size: 17 residues. After removal of 3 bases from V and 12 bases from J, the junction contained 19 bases not matched to a gene. The CDR3 nucleotides read TGCGCCAGCAGCTCGCCCCGCCTACAGGGGGCCCTAATACGGCAGTTCTTC. Protein product: CASSSPRLQGALIRQFF.

The J gene is TRBJ1-6, the V gene TRBV27; D possibly corresponds to TRBD1 (6 bases). Per germline, CDR1 MNHEY and CDR2 SMNVEV (reference sequence). The CDR3 length is 14 residues. V lost 1 base and J lost 10, with 11 bases in between. CDR3 sequence: CASSLYRDGSPLHF. The CDR3 nucleotides are TGTGCCAGCAGTTTATACAGGGATGGGTCACCCCTCCACTTT.

V gene TRBV27 combines with J gene TRBJ2-4; either TRBD1 or TRBD2 may supply D (5 bases each). This CDR3 is built from 14 residues. Trimming pared 2 bases from V and 8 bases from J, leaving 13 bases between. CDR1 MNHEY and CDR2 SMNVEV come from the germline V gene (reference sequence). This CDR3 is CASSLNRGMDIQYF. The CDR3 region has the DNA TGTGCCAGCAGTTTAAACCGGGGCATGGACATTCAGTACTTC.

The rearrangement joins TRBV27 to TRBJ2-1; TRBD2 matches at 10 bases. Losses at the gene ends were 6 bases for V and 3 bases for J; bases not matched to a gene: 8. The germline CDR1 and CDR2 sequences are MNHEY and SMNVEV (reference sequence). The CDR3 loop spans 16 amino acids. CDR3 loop: CASSGSGRPIYNEQFF. The CDR3 region has the DNA TGTGCCAGCAGCGGTAGCGGGAGGCCCATCTACAATGAGCAGTTCTTC.

This chain links TRBV2 with TRBJ1-5, with 7 bases that match TRBD1. V shed 5 bases, J shed 5 bases, and the junction held 3 bases outside the gene matches. The CDR3 consists of 13 residues. Germline CDR1 and CDR2: SNHLY and FYNNEI. The DNA of the CDR3 is TGTGCCAGCAGTTTTGACAGGGATCAGCCCCAGCATTTT. The encoded protein is CASSFDRDQPQHF.